These T cell receptor beta chains were read from a single sample in a study of T-cell reconstitution after alpha-beta-depleted transplantation in children. MiXCR, applied by TCRdb to the PCR reads, yields one record per CDR3 protein. The sample consists of hundreds of thousands of distinct CDR3 sequences, approximately 15% of them appearing once. This sample comprised PBMCs, mostly from graft donor cells, obtained 360 days after TCRalphabeta/CD19-depleted stem cell transplant. These receptors were taken from a male patient between 2 and 15 years old who had a stem cell transplant for acute lymphoblastic leukemia, so the T cells may come from the graft donor. CDR3s include the opening cysteine and the closing phenylalanine or tryptophan. A D gene is named only where the DNA matches it firmly. The size of a clone is reported for some rows only, either as once, few or many, or as a class for expanded clones.

size: few
J: TRBJ1-1
D: -
V: TRBV7-9
CDR3: CASSRPIQVDVAEAFF
DNA: TGTGCCAGCAGCCGCCCAATCCAGGTAGACGTGGCTGAAGCTTTCTTT

size: few
J: TRBJ2-5
D: TRBD2
V: TRBV10-2
CDR3: CASRPSGRAAGTQYF
DNA: TGCGCCAGCAGACCCAGCGGGAGGGCCGCTGGGACCCAGTACTTC

size: -
J: TRBJ1-2
D: -
V: TRBV29-1
CDR3: CSVEPPGSLLDLLYGYTF
DNA: TGCAGCGTTGAGCCCCCTGGCAGCCTCCTTGATTTACTTTATGGCTACACCTTC

size: -
J: TRBJ2-2
D: TRBD1
V: TRBV2
CDR3: CASSLQGALNTGELFF
DNA: TGTGCCAGCAGTCTACAGGGGGCCCTGAACACCGGGGAGCTGTTTTTT

size: -
J: TRBJ2-1
D: TRBD1
V: TRBV20-1
CDR3: CSVTYNRQGADNEQFF
DNA: TGCAGTGTTACTTATAACCGACAGGGGGCTGACAATGAGCAGTTCTTC

size: many
J: TRBJ2-7
D: -
V: TRBV5-1
CDR3: CASSSTGIYEQYF
DNA: TGCGCCAGCAGCTCTACGGGGATCTACGAGCAGTACTTC

size: many
J: TRBJ1-5
D: -
V: TRBV27
CDR3: CASSRLGPNQPQHF
DNA: TGTGCCAGCAGCAGACTCGGTCCCAATCAGCCCCAGCATTTT

size: few
J: TRBJ1-1
D: -
V: TRBV4-2
CDR3: CASSGRDTEAFF
DNA: TGTGCCAGCAGCGGCAGGGACACTGAAGCTTTCTTT

size: few
J: TRBJ2-4
D: -
V: TRBV5-4
CDR3: CASSLGGIKNIQYF
DNA: TGTGCCAGCAGCTTGGGGGGGATCAAAAACATTCAGTACTTC

size: -
J: TRBJ2-3
D: TRBD2
V: TRBV20-1
CDR3: CSARDLRGSTDTQYF
DNA: TGCAGTGCTAGAGATCTGCGGGGGAGCACAGATACGCAGTATTTT

size: many
J: TRBJ1-3
D: -
V: TRBV12-3/TRBV12-4
CDR3: CASSDRIANTIYF
DNA: TGTGCCAGCAGCGACAGGATAGCAAACACCATATATTTT

size: -
J: TRBJ2-5
D: -
V: TRBV11-2
CDR3: CASSLEWGEETQYF
DNA: TGTGCCAGCAGCTTAGAATGGGGGGAAGAGACCCAGTACTTC

size: -
J: TRBJ2-7
D: TRBD2
V: TRBV20-1
CDR3: CSARDPPGQAGGAYEQYF
DNA: TGCAGTGCTAGAGACCCCCCCGGACAGGCGGGAGGGGCCTACGAGCAGTACTTC

size: -
J: TRBJ1-4
D: TRBD1
V: TRBV7-9
CDR3: CASSKTGTGLNEKLFF
DNA: TGTGCCAGCAGCAAAACAGGGACAGGCCTTAATGAAAAACTGTTTTTT

size: -
J: TRBJ1-2
D: -
V: TRBV7-9
CDR3: CASSLAGGFGGYTF
DNA: TGTGCCAGCAGCTTAGCCGGGGGGTTTGGTGGCTACACCTTC

size: many
J: TRBJ1-1
D: TRBD1
V: TRBV29-1
CDR3: CSARTGTNTEAFF
DNA: TGCAGCGCGCGGACAGGGACGAACACTGAAGCTTTCTTT

size: -
J: TRBJ2-3
D: TRBD2
V: TRBV3-1
CDR3: CASSRRVLAGGADTQYF
DNA: TGTGCCAGCAGCCGAAGGGTCCTAGCGGGGGGGGCAGATACGCAGTATTTT

size: -
J: TRBJ2-6
D: -
V: TRBV6-2/TRBV6-3
CDR3: CASSDRTSGANLLTF
DNA: TGTGCCAGCAGCGACAGGACCTCTGGGGCCAACCTCCTGACTTTC

size: -
J: TRBJ2-3
D: TRBD2
V: TRBV18
CDR3: CASSPLAGFTDTQYF
DNA: TGTGCCAGCTCACCTCTAGCGGGCTTCACAGATACGCAGTATTTT

size: few
J: TRBJ1-3
D: -
V: TRBV6-5
CDR3: CASSYMVSGNTIYF
DNA: TGTGCCAGCAGTTACATGGTTTCTGGAAACACCATATATTTT

size: -
J: TRBJ2-7
D: TRBD1
V: TRBV24-1
CDR3: CATSGSGTGYEQYF
DNA: TGTGCCACCAGTGGTTCTGGGACAGGCTACGAGCAGTACTTC

size: many
J: TRBJ2-7
D: -
V: TRBV27
CDR3: CASSLFGGSAYEQYF
DNA: TGTGCCAGCAGTTTATTTGGGGGTTCAGCCTACGAGCAGTACTTC

size: -
J: TRBJ2-3
D: TRBD2
V: TRBV6-5
CDR3: CASSYSKGTSGTDTQYF
DNA: TGTGCCAGCAGTTACTCGAAAGGGACTAGCGGCACAGATACGCAGTATTTT

size: -
J: TRBJ1-1
D: -
V: TRBV5-1
CDR3: CASSLNAGKNTEAFF
DNA: TGCGCCAGCAGCTTGAACGCAGGGAAGAACACTGAAGCTTTCTTT

size: -
J: TRBJ2-5
D: -
V: TRBV11-2
CDR3: CASSLAEWAETQYF
DNA: TGTGCCAGCAGCTTAGCGGAATGGGCGGAGACCCAGTACTTC

size: few
J: TRBJ2-7
D: TRBD2
V: TRBV24-1
CDR3: CATSDSSGTGEQYF
DNA: TGTGCCACCAGTGATTCTAGCGGGACGGGGGAGCAGTACTTC

size: many
J: TRBJ2-1
D: -
V: TRBV7-9
CDR3: CASSWGGVANEQFF
DNA: TGTGCCAGCAGCTGGGGGGGCGTCGCCAATGAGCAGTTCTTC

size: -
J: TRBJ2-7
D: TRBD1
V: TRBV29-1
CDR3: CSVRRTGNNSYEQYF
DNA: TGCAGCGTTCGCCGGACAGGAAATAACTCCTACGAGCAGTACTTC

size: many
J: TRBJ2-7
D: -
V: TRBV21-1
CDR3: CASSKDSRGTGEAEQYF
DNA: TGTGCCAGCAGCAAAGACTCTAGAGGGACAGGGGAGGCCGAGCAGTACTTC

size: -
J: TRBJ2-6
D: -
V: TRBV7-6
CDR3: CASSLASPPGANVLTF
DNA: TGTGCCAGCAGCTTAGCGTCGCCACCTGGGGCCAACGTCCTGACTTTC

size: -
J: TRBJ1-5
D: TRBD1
V: TRBV20-1
CDR3: CSAWRQGGSNQPQHF
DNA: TGCAGTGCTTGGCGACAGGGGGGGAGCAATCAGCCCCAGCATTTT

size: few
J: TRBJ2-3
D: -
V: TRBV7-2
CDR3: CASSLDRRDTQYF
DNA: TGTGCCAGCAGCTTAGACCGCAGAGATACGCAGTATTTT

size: few
J: TRBJ2-1
D: TRBD2
V: TRBV6-2/TRBV6-3
CDR3: CASSYRISGGANEQFF
DNA: TGTGCCAGCAGTTACCGGATTAGCGGGGGGGCAAATGAGCAGTTCTTC

size: few
J: TRBJ2-1
D: -
V: TRBV7-6
CDR3: CASSFPTRTGAYNEQFF
DNA: TGTGCCAGCAGCTTCCCGACAAGGACGGGGGCCTACAATGAGCAGTTCTTC

size: -
J: TRBJ1-1
D: -
V: TRBV19
CDR3: CASSIGAGTEAFF
DNA: TGTGCCAGTAGTATAGGGGCAGGCACTGAAGCTTTCTTT

size: few
J: TRBJ2-1
D: -
V: TRBV5-1
CDR3: CASRQQGLEQFF
DNA: TGCGCCAGCCGGCAACAGGGCCTCGAGCAGTTCTTC

size: -
J: TRBJ2-5
D: -
V: TRBV12-3/TRBV12-4
CDR3: CASRPAGRVETQYF
DNA: TGTGCCAGCAGACCGGCCGGCCGGGTAGAGACCCAGTACTTC

size: -
J: TRBJ2-2
D: TRBD1
V: TRBV18
CDR3: CASSETGGFGELFF
DNA: TGTGCCAGCTCCGAGACAGGGGGCTTCGGGGAGCTGTTTTTT

size: few
J: TRBJ2-1
D: TRBD2
V: TRBV6-5
CDR3: CASSYRLAGGTYNEQFF
DNA: TGTGCCAGCAGTTACCGGCTAGCGGGGGGTACGTACAATGAGCAGTTCTTC

size: -
J: TRBJ2-3
D: -
V: TRBV11-2
CDR3: CASSLVFRDTDTQYF
DNA: TGTGCCAGCAGCTTAGTTTTCAGGGACACAGATACGCAGTATTTT

size: -
J: TRBJ2-5
D: -
V: TRBV11-2
CDR3: CASSPGLRGLGTQYF
DNA: TGTGCCAGCAGCCCAGGACTGAGGGGTCTGGGGACCCAGTACTTC

size: -
J: TRBJ1-2
D: TRBD1
V: TRBV6-4
CDR3: CASSDGQGGYGYTF
DNA: TGTGCCAGCAGTGACGGGCAGGGGGGATATGGCTACACCTTC

size: -
J: TRBJ1-1
D: -
V: TRBV3-1
CDR3: CASSPGGLGTEAFF
DNA: TGTGCCAGCAGCCCAGGCGGGTTGGGCACTGAAGCTTTCTTT

size: -
J: TRBJ1-5
D: -
V: TRBV7-2
CDR3: CATSRGGNQPQHF
DNA: TGTGCCACCAGCCGGGGTGGCAATCAGCCCCAGCATTTT

size: -
J: TRBJ2-5
D: -
V: TRBV29-1
CDR3: CSVEVLGGGVTQYF
DNA: TGCAGCGTTGAAGTTTTGGGGGGGGGCGTGACCCAGTACTTC

size: few
J: TRBJ2-3
D: TRBD2
V: TRBV7-8
CDR3: CASSLPRGVADTQYF
DNA: TGTGCCAGCAGCCTGCCCCGGGGGGTGGCAGATACGCAGTATTTT

size: few
J: TRBJ2-7
D: -
V: TRBV11-2
CDR3: CASSLPHSSYEQYF
DNA: TGTGCCAGCAGCTTACCCCACAGTTCCTACGAGCAGTACTTC

size: few
J: TRBJ2-1
D: TRBD2
V: TRBV12-3/TRBV12-4
CDR3: CASRTGGGYNEQFF
DNA: TGTGCCAGCAGAACGGGCGGGGGCTACAATGAGCAGTTCTTC

size: -
J: TRBJ1-5
D: TRBD1
V: TRBV7-9
CDR3: CASSPGTATNQPQHF
DNA: TGTGCCAGCAGCCCAGGGACAGCTACCAATCAGCCCCAGCATTTT

size: -
J: TRBJ1-2
D: TRBD1
V: TRBV5-5
CDR3: CASRPGTENYGYTF
DNA: TGTGCCAGCAGACCCGGGACAGAGAACTATGGCTACACCTTC

size: many
J: TRBJ2-1
D: -
V: TRBV11-2
CDR3: CASSLVVGTGNEQFF
DNA: TGTGCCAGCAGCTTAGTAGTTGGGACGGGTAATGAGCAGTTCTTC

size: few
J: TRBJ1-4
D: -
V: TRBV4-1
CDR3: CASSPIGANEKLFF
DNA: TGCGCCAGCAGTCCTATAGGAGCTAATGAAAAACTGTTTTTT

size: many
J: TRBJ2-7
D: -
V: TRBV7-9
CDR3: CASSPRDGYEQYF
DNA: TGCGCCAGCAGCCCCCGGGACGGCTACGAGCAGTACTTC

size: -
J: TRBJ2-7
D: -
V: TRBV7-2
CDR3: CASSPIRTYSYEQYF
DNA: TGTGCCAGCAGCCCAATTCGGACCTACTCCTACGAGCAGTACTTC

size: few
J: TRBJ1-5
D: TRBD1
V: TRBV29-1
CDR3: CSVSTGVEQPQHF
DNA: TGCAGCGTGTCCACAGGGGTGGAGCAGCCCCAGCATTTT

size: few
J: TRBJ1-2
D: TRBD1
V: TRBV2
CDR3: CATPGGANYGYTF
DNA: TGTGCCACCCCAGGGGGTGCGAACTATGGCTACACCTTC